Listed below are T cell receptor beta chains from one sample, sequenced in a study of Graves' ophthalmopathy and Graves' hyperthyroidism. TCRdb itself ran the multiplex PCR reads through MiXCR, one entry per CDR3 protein. The sample has 300,000 to 450,000 distinct CDR3 sequences, approximately 18% seen once. The sample consisted of peripheral blood. The receptors were sampled from an adult woman with stable Graves' hyperthyroidism. Each CDR3 is given with its conserved first and last residue. Fields, in order: CDR3 protein, CDR3 DNA, CDR3 length, D gene, V gene, clone size, J gene. D genes are given only for firm matches. Rows may omit the clone size; those that give it use once, few, many or a size class.

CDR3 protein: CASSSWTGFRQETQYF
CDR3 DNA: TGTGCCAGCAGCTCTTGGACAGGGTTTCGGCAAGAGACCCAGTACTTC
CDR3 length: 16
D gene: TRBD1
V gene: TRBV7-8
clone size: NA
J gene: TRBJ2-5

CDR3 protein: CASSTVGRETQYF
CDR3 DNA: TGTGCCAGTAGTACGGTCGGGCGGGAGACCCAGTACTTC
CDR3 length: 13
D gene: NA
V gene: TRBV19
clone size: few
J gene: TRBJ2-5

CDR3 protein: CASSLRDTTGLERVYEQYF
CDR3 DNA: TGTGCCAGCAGTTTACGGGACACGACGGGACTGGAAAGGGTCTACGAGCAGTACTTC
CDR3 length: 19
D gene: NA
V gene: TRBV28
clone size: many
J gene: TRBJ2-7

CDR3 protein: CASSQDQDYAYEQYF
CDR3 DNA: TGTGCCAGCAGCCAAGATCAGGACTATGCCTACGAGCAGTACTTC
CDR3 length: 15
D gene: NA
V gene: TRBV3-1
clone size: many
J gene: TRBJ2-7

CDR3 protein: CASSLSRTGAYEQYF
CDR3 DNA: TGTGCCAGCAGTTTATCACGGACAGGGGCCTACGAGCAGTACTTC
CDR3 length: 15
D gene: TRBD1
V gene: TRBV27
clone size: many
J gene: TRBJ2-7

CDR3 protein: CASSYSFARGLDTQYF
CDR3 DNA: TGTGCCAGCAGTTACTCTTTTGCCAGGGGGCTAGATACGCAGTATTTT
CDR3 length: 16
D gene: TRBD1
V gene: TRBV6-5
clone size: many
J gene: TRBJ2-3

CDR3 protein: CSITSRAGDFYGYTF
CDR3 DNA: TGCAGCATCACGAGCAGGGCAGGGGACTTCTATGGCTACACCTTC
CDR3 length: 15
D gene: NA
V gene: TRBV29-1
clone size: many
J gene: TRBJ1-2

CDR3 protein: CASREGTYLPETQYF
CDR3 DNA: TGTGCCAGCAGGGAGGGGACATACCTCCCAGAGACCCAGTACTTC
CDR3 length: 15
D gene: NA
V gene: TRBV6-2/TRBV6-3
clone size: many
J gene: TRBJ2-5

CDR3 protein: CASSPTSRRGRYEQYF
CDR3 DNA: TGTGCCAGCAGCCCTACTTCGCGGAGGGGGAGATACGAGCAGTACTTC
CDR3 length: 16
D gene: NA
V gene: TRBV11-2
clone size: many
J gene: TRBJ2-7

CDR3 protein: CSARSGTTDTQYF
CDR3 DNA: TGCAGTGCGAGAAGCGGGACCACAGATACGCAGTATTTT
CDR3 length: 13
D gene: TRBD2
V gene: TRBV20-1
clone size: NA
J gene: TRBJ2-3